This T cell receptor beta chain was identified in a study of CD8+CD57+ T cells in acquired aplastic anemia (dated by TCRdb to about 2018). Study-wide context: On average, sorted CD4+ and CD8+ cells yielded 3.2 ug of extracted DNA, with a range of roughly 0.18 to 30 ug. An average of roughly 9.8 million reads for CD4+ cells and around 11 million reads for CD8+ cells was obtained from healthy donor samples.

General conclusions and limits of the study: Although 25 to 30 CD8+ CDR3 sequences were shared by patients and controls, these sequences appeared highly expressed in patients and within the immunodominant clones of patients. CD8+ Simpson's diversity did not differ significantly between patients and healthy controls (P=0.060).

Per the germline V gene, SQVTM is the CDR1 and ANQGSEA is the CDR2. The CDR3 sequence holds 12 residues, the cysteine and phenylalanine included. Left in the record is the CDR3 DNA by itself, 36 bases read in frame from the first base. The germline V end is reduced by 8 bases and the J end by 8 bases; junction bases left unmatched: 3. In the study, sorted CD4+ and CD8+ blood T cells from patients with severe aplastic anemia and from healthy subjects underwent deep sequencing of TCR repertoires. Ficoll-Paque density gradient centrifugation was used to isolate peripheral blood mononuclear cells. Before DNA was extracted, CD4+ and CD8+ T cells were sorted using either FACS or magnetic beads. Profiling of TCR beta VDJ combinations and CDR3 sequences used genomic DNA as the template. TCR repertoire sequencing was run on an Illumina HiSeq 2000. On the authors' methods: Repertoire assessment relied on Simpson's diversity index, CDR3 size and DJ length profiles, and TRBV/TRBJ rearrangement plots. The most abundant DNA sequence in the deep sequencing data was taken as the immunodominant clone. CDR3 amino acid sequences were checked for sharing across subjects and were also compared against the VDJdb database and published repertoires. The public reads were reprocessed in TCRdb via fastp at Q25 and MiXCR, keeping in-frame beta chains. Every entry covers one CDR3 protein and lists the most common genes and DNA from its rows. The V and J calls were not made by the authors but by TCRdb's processing. Here the sample has 200,000 to 250,000 distinct CDR3 sequences; 34% occur a single time. In total, the top ten clones hold 0.95% to 1.3% of the sample.

Turning to this clonotype: What this receptor recognizes is not known. No much larger clone exists at a distance of one base, and base qualities are not known.

The rearranged chain carries TRBV29-1 and TRBJ1-6, and TRBD1 aligns with 10 junction nucleotides. Sequenced input: sorted CD4+, CD8+, or CD8+CD57+ T cells (not recorded which) from PBMCs. The sequence came from a human donor in good health, serving as a control. The base sequence is TGCAGCCGACAGGGGGCAGATTCACCCCTCCACTTT. Translation gives CSRQGADSPLHF.